Sequencing of this TCR beta chain was carried out in a study of blood T cell repertoires in COVID-19. TCRdb keeps only in-frame clones here, not all; method: immunoSEQ multiplex PCR. The sample consists of 70,000 to 95,000 clones, about four fifths of them appearing once. Material: peripheral blood. This TCR was recovered from a human donor in a cohort sampled during active COVID-19.

CDR3: CASSLGRGSGNEQFF. CDR3 in DNA: TGTGCCAGCAGCTTGGGGCGGGGAAGCGGCAATGAGCAGTTCTTC. The rearrangement uses TRBV11-2 and TRBJ2-1; D may be TRBD2 (6 bases). Germline V gives CDR1 SGHAT, CDR2 FQNNGV. V was trimmed by 3 bases and J by 6 bases, leaving 15 bases between them. The CDR3 is 15 amino acids.